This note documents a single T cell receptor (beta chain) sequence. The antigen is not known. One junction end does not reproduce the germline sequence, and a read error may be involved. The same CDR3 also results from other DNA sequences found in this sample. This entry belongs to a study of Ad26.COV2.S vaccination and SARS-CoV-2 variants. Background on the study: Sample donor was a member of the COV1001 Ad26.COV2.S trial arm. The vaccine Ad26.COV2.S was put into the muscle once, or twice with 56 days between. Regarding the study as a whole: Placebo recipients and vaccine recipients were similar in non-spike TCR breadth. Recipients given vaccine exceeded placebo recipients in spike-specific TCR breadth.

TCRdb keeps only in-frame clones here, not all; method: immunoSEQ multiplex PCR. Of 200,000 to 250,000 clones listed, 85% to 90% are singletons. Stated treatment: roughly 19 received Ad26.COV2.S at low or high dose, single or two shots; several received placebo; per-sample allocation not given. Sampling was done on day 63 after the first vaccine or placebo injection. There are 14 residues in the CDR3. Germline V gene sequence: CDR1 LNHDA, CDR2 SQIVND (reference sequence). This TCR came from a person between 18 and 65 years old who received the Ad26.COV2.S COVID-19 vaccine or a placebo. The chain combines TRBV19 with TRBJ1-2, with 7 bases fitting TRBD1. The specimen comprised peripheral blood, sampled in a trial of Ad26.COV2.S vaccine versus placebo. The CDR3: CASTRDSLNYGYTF. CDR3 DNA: TGTGCCAGTACCCGGGACAGTCTTAACTATGGCTACACCTTT.